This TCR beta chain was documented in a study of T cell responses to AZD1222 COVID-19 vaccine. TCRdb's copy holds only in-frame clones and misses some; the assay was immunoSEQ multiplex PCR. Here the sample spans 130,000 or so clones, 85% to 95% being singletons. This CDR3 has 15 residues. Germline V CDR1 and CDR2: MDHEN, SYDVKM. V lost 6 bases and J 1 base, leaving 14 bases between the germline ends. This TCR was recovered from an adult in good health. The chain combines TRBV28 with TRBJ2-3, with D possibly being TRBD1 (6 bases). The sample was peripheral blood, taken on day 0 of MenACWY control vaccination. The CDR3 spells CASSGQSQGTDTQYF. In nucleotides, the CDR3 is TGTGCCAGCAGCGGACAGAGCCAGGGCACAGATACGCAGTATTTT.